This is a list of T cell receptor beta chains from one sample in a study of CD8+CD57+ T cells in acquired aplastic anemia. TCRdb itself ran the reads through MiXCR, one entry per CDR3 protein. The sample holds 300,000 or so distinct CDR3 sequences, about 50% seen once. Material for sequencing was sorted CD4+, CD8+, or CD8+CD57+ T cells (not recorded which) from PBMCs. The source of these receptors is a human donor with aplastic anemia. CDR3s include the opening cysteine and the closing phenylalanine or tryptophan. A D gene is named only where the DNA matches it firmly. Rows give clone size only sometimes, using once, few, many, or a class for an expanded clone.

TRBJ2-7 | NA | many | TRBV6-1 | TGTGCCACCCAAGGAGGCCTCTCCTACGAGCAGTACTTC | CATQGGLSYEQYF
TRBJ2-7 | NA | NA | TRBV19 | TGTGCCAGCAGGGGGGTGGGTACCTACGAGCAGTACTTC | CASRGVGTYEQYF
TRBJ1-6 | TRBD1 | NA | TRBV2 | TGTGCCAGCGGCGACAGGGAAAATTCACCCCTCCACTTT | CASGDRENSPLHF
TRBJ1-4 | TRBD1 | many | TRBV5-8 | TGTGCCAGCACCAACGGACAGGGGCATGAAAAACTGTTTTTT | CASTNGQGHEKLFF
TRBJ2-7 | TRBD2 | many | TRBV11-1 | TGTGCCAGCAGCCCCGGGTCAGCGGGATACTACGAGCAGTACTTC | CASSPGSAGYYEQYF
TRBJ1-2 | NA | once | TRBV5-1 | TGCGCCAGCAGCTTGGAGGCAGGGGCCCTCGGCTATGGCTACACCTTC | CASSLEAGALGYGYTF
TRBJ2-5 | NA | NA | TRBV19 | TGTGCCAGTAGTGAGCAGGGTGGAGAGACCCAGTACTTC | CASSEQGGETQYF
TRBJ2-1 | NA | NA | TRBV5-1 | TGCGCCAGCAGCTTGAGGGGGGGGAATGAGCAGCTCTTC | CASSLRGGNEQLF
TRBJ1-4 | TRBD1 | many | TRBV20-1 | TGCGGTGCCCAGACAGGGGGGGAAAAACTGTTTTTT | CGAQTGGEKLFF
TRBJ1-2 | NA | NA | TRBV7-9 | TGTGCCAGCAGCTCAGCAGACCGCGGGAACTATGGCTACACCTTC | CASSSADRGNYGYTF
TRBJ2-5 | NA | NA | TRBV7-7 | TGTGCTAGCAGCCCAAGGACGGGAGAGACCCAGTACTTC | CASSPRTGETQYF
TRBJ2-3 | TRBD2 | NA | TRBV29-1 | TGCAGCACCGGACTAGCGAACACAGATACGCAGTATTTT | CSTGLANTDTQYF
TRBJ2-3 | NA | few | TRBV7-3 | TGTGCCAGCAGCTTAGCCATAGGGTGGGATACGCAGTATTTT | CASSLAIGWDTQYF
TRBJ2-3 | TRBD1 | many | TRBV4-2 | TGTGCCAGCAGCCAAGGGACAGGGCGCCGAGATACGCAGTATTTT | CASSQGTGRRDTQYF
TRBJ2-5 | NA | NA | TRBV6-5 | TGTGCCAGCAGTGTCGGGTTCCTAGGGACCCAGTACTTC | CASSVGFLGTQYF
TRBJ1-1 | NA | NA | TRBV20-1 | TGCAGTGCTAGAGAAACGGCGAACACTGAAGCTTTCTTT | CSARETANTEAFF
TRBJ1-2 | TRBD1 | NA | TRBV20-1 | TGCAGTGCTAAGACAGGGGGCTATGGCTACACCTTC | CSAKTGGYGYTF
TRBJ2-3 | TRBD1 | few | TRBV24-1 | TGTGCCACCAGTGATTGGGACAGGGATGGTCCAGATACGCAGTATTTT | CATSDWDRDGPDTQYF
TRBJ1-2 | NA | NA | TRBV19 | TGTGCCAGTAGTATAAAACGGGCAGGGACTAACTATGGCTACACCTTC | CASSIKRAGTNYGYTF
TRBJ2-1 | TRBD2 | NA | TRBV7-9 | TGTGCGAGTCGGGGGGGGCCCATGGGAGGGTTCTTC | CASRGGPMGGFF
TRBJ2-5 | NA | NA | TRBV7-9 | TGTGCCAGCAGCTTGAGCCACCCCGGAGAGCAGTACTTC | CASSLSHPGEQYF
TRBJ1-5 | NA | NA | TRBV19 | TGTGCCAGTAGTCGGATCGGTGGGAGCAATCAGCCCCAGCATTTT | CASSRIGGSNQPQHF
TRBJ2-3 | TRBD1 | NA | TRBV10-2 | TGCGCCAGCAGGCGGACAGGGGGTGTAGATACGCAGTATTTT | CASRRTGGVDTQYF
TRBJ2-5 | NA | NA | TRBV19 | TGTGCCAGTAGAGGGTTAGGGGCGCGGGAGACCCAGTACTTC | CASRGLGARETQYF
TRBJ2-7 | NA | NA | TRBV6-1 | TGTGCCAGCAGTCAGGGGTGGAACGAGCAGTACTTC | CASSQGWNEQYF
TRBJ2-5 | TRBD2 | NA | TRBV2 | TGTGCCATCAGTGACTCTAGCGGGCAAGAGACCCAGTACTTC | CAISDSSGQETQYF
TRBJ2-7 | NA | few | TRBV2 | TGTGCCAGCAGGGGCTCCTACGAGCAGTACTTC | CASRGSYEQYF
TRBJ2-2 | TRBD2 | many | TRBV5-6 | TGTGCCAGCAGCTTACAAGAAAGGGAGGGTACCGGGGAGCTGTTTTTT | CASSLQEREGTGELFF
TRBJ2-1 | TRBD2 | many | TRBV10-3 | TGTGCCACCAATCGGGCGCGGGAGGGCCTCGATGAGCAGTTCTTC | CATNRAREGLDEQFF
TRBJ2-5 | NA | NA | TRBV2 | TGTGCCAGCAGTGTTTCGGGACAAGAGACCCAGTACTTC | CASSVSGQETQYF
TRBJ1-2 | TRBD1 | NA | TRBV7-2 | TGTGCCAGCAGCTTAGCAGAGGGGACAGGGGGATCGCTGGGCTACACCTTC | CASSLAEGTGGSLGYTF
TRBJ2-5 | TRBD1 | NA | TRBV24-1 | TGTGCCACCAGAACAAGACAGGGCCGGGAGACCCAGTACTTC | CATRTRQGRETQYF
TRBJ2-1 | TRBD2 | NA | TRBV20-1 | TGCAGTGCTAGCCCTCTTAGCGGGCCACCTTACTACGAGCAGTTCTTC | CSASPLSGPPYYEQFF
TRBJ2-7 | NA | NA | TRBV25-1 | TGTGCCAGCAGTGAATTCACAGGGGCGGGGGAAGAGTACTTC | CASSEFTGAGEEYF
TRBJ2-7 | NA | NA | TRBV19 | TGTGCCAGTACCGTCGGGAGCTACGAGCAGTACTTC | CASTVGSYEQYF
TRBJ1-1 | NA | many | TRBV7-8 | TGTGCCAGCAGCTTGGGGGAGAACACTGAAGCTTTCTTT | CASSLGENTEAFF
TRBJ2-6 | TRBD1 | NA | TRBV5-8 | TGCGCCAGCAGCGCAACCGGGACAGGGTCTGGGGCCAACGTCCTGACTTTC | CASSATGTGSGANVLTF
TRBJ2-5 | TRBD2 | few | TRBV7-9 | TGTGCCAGCAGCGGGACTAGCGGGGGAGAGACCCAGTACTTC | CASSGTSGGETQYF
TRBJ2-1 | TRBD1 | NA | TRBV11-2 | TGTGCCAGCAGCATCGGGACAGCCAACAATGAGCAGTTCTTC | CASSIGTANNEQFF
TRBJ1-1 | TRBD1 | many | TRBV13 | TGTGCCAGCATACTCCGGGACAGGGTGACTGAAGCTTTCTTT | CASILRDRVTEAFF
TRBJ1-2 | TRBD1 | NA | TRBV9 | TGTGCCAGCAGTGAGTCCGGACAGGGTCGTGGCTACACCTTC | CASSESGQGRGYTF
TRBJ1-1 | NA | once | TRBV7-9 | TGTGCCAGCAGCCCGGGGGGGGCACGGGGCACTGAAGCTTTCTTT | CASSPGGARGTEAFF
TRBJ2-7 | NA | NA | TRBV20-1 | TGCAGTGCTAGCCTACTAGGGGGGAGCTCCTACGAGCAGTACTTC | CSASLLGGSSYEQYF
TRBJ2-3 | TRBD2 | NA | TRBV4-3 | TGCGCCAGCAGCCATCAAGCGGGGGCCATCACAGATACGCAGTATTTT | CASSHQAGAITDTQYF
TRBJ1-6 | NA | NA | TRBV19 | TGTGCCAGTAGTATGGAGGCCAGCCTAAATTCACCCCTCCACTTT | CASSMEASLNSPLHF
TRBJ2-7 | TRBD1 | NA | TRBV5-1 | TGCGCCAGCAGCTTGGGTACAGGGGCTACCTACGAGCAGTACTTC | CASSLGTGATYEQYF